In its sample, the clone carrying this TCR beta chain was seen a few times. Its antigen is still unknown. This specimen belongs to a study of CD8 T cells in ankylosing spondylitis. The study's findings and limits: Reportedly, disease-linked clones are significantly enriched in ankylosing spondylitis patients' matched synovial fluid. Prior work had noted some motif variants in reactive arthritis blood and synovial fluid.

Trimming at V came to 4 bases and at J to 3 bases, leaving 6 bases not matched to a gene. This CDR3 is built from 14 residues. Per the germline V gene, CDR1 is SQVTM and CDR2 is ANQGSEA. TCRdb re-analysed the 5' RACE reads in MiXCR, keeping a single row per CDR3 protein. The sample contains approximately 220,000 distinct CDR3 sequences, 20% to 30% of which appear only once. This receptor was identified in a male donor with ankylosing spondylitis or in good health (not recorded which). The sequencing input was blood, either unsorted or a sorted T cell fraction (not recorded which). The chain joins TRBV29-1 to TRBJ2-3; 8 bases match TRBD2. CDR3 region: CSVVTGGMTDTQYF. The CDR3 DNA is TGCAGCGTTGTCACGGGAGGGATGACAGATACGCAGTATTTT.